This TCR beta chain is drawn from a study of CD4 T cells in relation to SARS-CoV-2 and coronaviruses. TCRdb's copy holds only in-frame clones and misses some; the assay was immunoSEQ multiplex PCR. This repertoire shows about 15,000 clones, 76% found once; its top ten account for 20% to 30%. The unexposed donors gave CD4+ T cells in about 2010-2019, prior to COVID-19. The cells were cultured for 10 days before CD4+ T cells were isolated. Cells permitting, SARS-CoV-2 S/N and four cold-coronavirus spikes were tested on unexposed-donor CD4+ T cells. This clone appeared a single time. Its antigen is undetermined. CDR1 GTSNPN and CDR2 SVGIG come from the germline V gene (reference sequence). This CDR3 has 17 amino acids. V dropped 0 bases and J dropped 0 bases, with 15 bases sitting between them.

The sequencing sample was made of CD4+ T cells from PBMCs, cultured in vitro. The source is a human donor in good health. This chain joins TRBV30 and TRBJ1-5, with D maybe TRBD1 (5 bases). The CDR3 reads CAWSVSGSRVSNQPQHF. CDR3 nucleotide sequence: TGTGCCTGGAGTGTATCTGGAAGCAGGGTTAGCAATCAGCCCCAGCATTTT.